These T cell receptor beta chains were read from a single sample in a study of CD8 T cells in ankylosing spondylitis. TCRdb used MiXCR to reprocess the 5' RACE reads, holding one entry per CDR3 protein. The sample consists of some 200,000 distinct CDR3 sequences, about 20% of them appearing once. Sequenced input: blood, either unsorted or a sorted T cell fraction (not recorded which). The receptors here all came from a male donor under 30 with ankylosing spondylitis or in good health (not recorded which). CDR3s include the opening cysteine and the closing phenylalanine or tryptophan. Each record gives: V gene, J gene, clone size, D gene, CDR3 DNA, CDR3 protein. The D gene is left open where the match is weak. A clone size is listed for some rows: how often the clone was seen (once, few, many), or a class if it is expanded.

v_call: TRBV2
j_call: TRBJ2-5
clone_size: -
d_call: -
cdr3_nt: TGTGCCAGCAGTGCGGAGTACCAAGAGACCCAGTACTTC
cdr3_aa: CASSAEYQETQYF

v_call: TRBV11-2
j_call: TRBJ1-3
clone_size: many
d_call: -
cdr3_nt: TGTGCCAGCAGCTTAGAAGGGGGCTCTGGAAACACCATATATTTT
cdr3_aa: CASSLEGGSGNTIYF

v_call: TRBV7-8
j_call: TRBJ2-1
clone_size: -
d_call: TRBD1
cdr3_nt: TGTGCCAGCAGCTGGGAGAGTACAGGGGTAGCCGAGCAGTTCTTC
cdr3_aa: CASSWESTGVAEQFF

v_call: TRBV2
j_call: TRBJ2-4
clone_size: many
d_call: TRBD1
cdr3_nt: TGTGCCAGCAGTGCAGGGGGCCTGGGTCAAAACATTCAGTACTTC
cdr3_aa: CASSAGGLGQNIQYF

v_call: TRBV12-3/TRBV12-4
j_call: TRBJ1-1
clone_size: many
d_call: -
cdr3_nt: TGTGCCAGCAGTTTAACCAGGGAGAACACTGAAGCTTTCTTT
cdr3_aa: CASSLTRENTEAFF

v_call: TRBV23-1
j_call: TRBJ2-7
clone_size: -
d_call: -
cdr3_nt: TGCGCCAGCAGTCAATTCGCGGTCACAGGAATACTCTACGAGCAGTACTTC
cdr3_aa: CASSQFAVTGILYEQYF

v_call: TRBV5-6
j_call: TRBJ2-1
clone_size: many
d_call: TRBD2
cdr3_nt: TGTGCCAGCAGCCACCAGACTAGCCCCTACAATGAGCAGTTCTTC
cdr3_aa: CASSHQTSPYNEQFF

v_call: TRBV6-5
j_call: TRBJ1-1
clone_size: few
d_call: TRBD1
cdr3_nt: TGTGCCAGCAGCCCGTTGGGACAGGCTCTAGCTTTCTTT
cdr3_aa: CASSPLGQALAFF

v_call: TRBV2
j_call: TRBJ2-1
clone_size: many
d_call: -
cdr3_nt: TGTGCCAGCAAGGGGGTTGGGGGGAAGCGGGCGGGTGAGCAGTTCTTC
cdr3_aa: CASKGVGGKRAGEQFF

v_call: TRBV13
j_call: TRBJ2-7
clone_size: -
d_call: TRBD2
cdr3_nt: TGTGCCAGCAGTCGTCGGGGACTAGCGGGAATGGGCTACGAGCAGTACTTC
cdr3_aa: CASSRRGLAGMGYEQYF

v_call: TRBV12-3/TRBV12-4
j_call: TRBJ2-7
clone_size: many
d_call: -
cdr3_nt: TGTGCCAGCAGTTTAGCGCTAGCGACGAGCTCCTACGAGCAGTACTTC
cdr3_aa: CASSLALATSSYEQYF

v_call: TRBV7-8
j_call: TRBJ2-5
clone_size: -
d_call: TRBD1
cdr3_nt: TGTGCCAGCAGCATAACCGGGACAGGGCTACTCCAAGAGACCCAGTACTTC
cdr3_aa: CASSITGTGLLQETQYF

v_call: TRBV5-5
j_call: TRBJ2-1
clone_size: many
d_call: TRBD2
cdr3_nt: TGTGCCAGCAGCTCGAGGACTAGCTGGGAGCAGTTCTTC
cdr3_aa: CASSSRTSWEQFF

v_call: TRBV21-1
j_call: TRBJ2-5
clone_size: many
d_call: -
cdr3_nt: TGTGCCACCCGTGGACATTCTCAAGAGACCCAGTACTTC
cdr3_aa: CATRGHSQETQYF

v_call: TRBV3-1
j_call: TRBJ2-6
clone_size: many
d_call: -
cdr3_nt: TGTGCCAGCAGCCTACGGACTGGGGCCAACGTCCTGACTTTC
cdr3_aa: CASSLRTGANVLTF

v_call: TRBV20-1
j_call: TRBJ1-6
clone_size: -
d_call: -
cdr3_nt: TGCAGTGCCCATCCAATTGACAGGAATTCACCCCTCCACTTT
cdr3_aa: CSAHPIDRNSPLHF

v_call: TRBV6-5
j_call: TRBJ1-5
clone_size: many
d_call: TRBD1
cdr3_nt: TGTGCCACCAAAAAAAACCAGGGGGACAGAAGCACTCAGCCCCAGCATTTT
cdr3_aa: CATKKNQGDRSTQPQHF

v_call: TRBV6-1
j_call: TRBJ1-6
clone_size: many
d_call: -
cdr3_nt: TGTGCCAGCAGTGAAGCAAGGGGAGCACCCCTCCACTTT
cdr3_aa: CASSEARGAPLHF

v_call: TRBV7-2
j_call: TRBJ2-4
clone_size: many
d_call: TRBD1
cdr3_nt: TGTGCCAGCAGCTTTGCTCCGGGACAGGGTGCCGGGTTGAGCATTCAGTACTTC
cdr3_aa: CASSFAPGQGAGLSIQYF

v_call: TRBV12-3/TRBV12-4
j_call: TRBJ2-1
clone_size: many
d_call: TRBD1
cdr3_nt: TGTGCCAGCAGTTTAGTGGACAGGGTGGCTGAGCAGTTCTTC
cdr3_aa: CASSLVDRVAEQFF

v_call: TRBV2
j_call: TRBJ1-2
clone_size: many
d_call: -
cdr3_nt: TGTGCCAGCATTGGAACGGGACCGACTCTAGGCTACACCTTC
cdr3_aa: CASIGTGPTLGYTF

v_call: TRBV12-2
j_call: TRBJ1-3
clone_size: -
d_call: -
cdr3_nt: TGTGCAAGTCGCTTAGCGATTAGACAGTTCTCTGGAAACACCATATATTTT
cdr3_aa: CASRLAIRQFSGNTIYF

v_call: TRBV15
j_call: TRBJ2-5
clone_size: -
d_call: TRBD2
cdr3_nt: TGTGCCACCAGCAGGGGGACACTAGCGGGACGCGAGACCCAGTACTTC
cdr3_aa: CATSRGTLAGRETQYF

v_call: TRBV20-1
j_call: TRBJ2-1
clone_size: -
d_call: -
cdr3_nt: TGCAGTGCCGGGACACGACGATACAATGAGCAGTTCTTC
cdr3_aa: CSAGTRRYNEQFF

v_call: TRBV7-2
j_call: TRBJ1-2
clone_size: many
d_call: -
cdr3_nt: TGTGCCAGCAGCTTAGGTGGGGGCTACACCTTC
cdr3_aa: CASSLGGGYTF

v_call: TRBV6-1
j_call: TRBJ2-3
clone_size: many
d_call: -
cdr3_nt: TGTGCCACCGGTAAACAGGTCACAGATACGCAGTATTTT
cdr3_aa: CATGKQVTDTQYF

v_call: TRBV13
j_call: TRBJ2-1
clone_size: many
d_call: -
cdr3_nt: TGTGCCAGCAGCTTAGGGGAGACCTCCTACAATGAGCAGTTCTTC
cdr3_aa: CASSLGETSYNEQFF

v_call: TRBV20-1
j_call: TRBJ2-5
clone_size: -
d_call: TRBD2
cdr3_nt: TGCAGTGCTTCACCGGGACTAGAGGGAGAGACCCAGTACTTC
cdr3_aa: CSASPGLEGETQYF

v_call: TRBV5-6
j_call: TRBJ1-2
clone_size: many
d_call: -
cdr3_nt: TGTGCCAGCAGCCTGGACTTCGGACGCTACACCTTC
cdr3_aa: CASSLDFGRYTF

v_call: TRBV12-3/TRBV12-4
j_call: TRBJ1-5
clone_size: many
d_call: TRBD1
cdr3_nt: TGTGCCAGCAGTTTTGGGACAGGGTATCAGCCCCAGCATTTT
cdr3_aa: CASSFGTGYQPQHF

v_call: TRBV6-1
j_call: TRBJ2-1
clone_size: many
d_call: -
cdr3_nt: TGTGCCAGCTCCTCTCAGGGGTTTACCTACAATGAGCAGTTCTTC
cdr3_aa: CASSSQGFTYNEQFF

v_call: TRBV6-5
j_call: TRBJ2-5
clone_size: -
d_call: -
cdr3_nt: TGTGCCAGCAGCCAGGGCGTAAGGGAGACCCAGTACTTC
cdr3_aa: CASSQGVRETQYF

v_call: TRBV20-1
j_call: TRBJ2-3
clone_size: many
d_call: TRBD2
cdr3_nt: TGCAGTGCTAGAGCTAGCGGCAGCACAGATACGCAGTATTTT
cdr3_aa: CSARASGSTDTQYF

v_call: TRBV20-1
j_call: TRBJ2-1
clone_size: many
d_call: TRBD1
cdr3_nt: TGCAGTGCTAGTCAGACAGGGGCCTACAATGAGCAGTTCTTC
cdr3_aa: CSASQTGAYNEQFF

v_call: TRBV4-3
j_call: TRBJ1-5
clone_size: many
d_call: -
cdr3_nt: TGCGCCAGCAGCCAAGCGGGAGGGCAGCCCCAGCATTTT
cdr3_aa: CASSQAGGQPQHF

v_call: TRBV7-2
j_call: TRBJ1-2
clone_size: many
d_call: -
cdr3_nt: TGTGCCAGCAGCTTCCAGCTTAACCGACGAAACAACTATGGCTACACCTTC
cdr3_aa: CASSFQLNRRNNYGYTF

v_call: TRBV29-1
j_call: TRBJ2-1
clone_size: -
d_call: -
cdr3_nt: TGCAGCGTTGAGTGGTCGGGGAACAATGAGCAGTTCTTC
cdr3_aa: CSVEWSGNNEQFF

v_call: TRBV5-1
j_call: TRBJ1-2
clone_size: many
d_call: -
cdr3_nt: TGCGCCAGCAGCCTGGACCGGGCTAACTATGGCTACACCTTC
cdr3_aa: CASSLDRANYGYTF

v_call: TRBV20-1
j_call: TRBJ2-7
clone_size: -
d_call: -
cdr3_nt: TGCAGTGCGAGGAGGCAGCCCTACGAGCAGTACTTC
cdr3_aa: CSARRQPYEQYF

v_call: TRBV7-2
j_call: TRBJ2-5
clone_size: many
d_call: TRBD2
cdr3_nt: TGTGCCAGCAGCATAAGCGGGAGGGAGACCCAGTACTTC
cdr3_aa: CASSISGRETQYF

v_call: TRBV20-1
j_call: TRBJ2-1
clone_size: -
d_call: -
cdr3_nt: TGCAGTGCTAGGGATCCGCACCAACTACAGTTCTTC
cdr3_aa: CSARDPHQLQFF

v_call: TRBV29-1
j_call: TRBJ2-5
clone_size: -
d_call: TRBD2
cdr3_nt: TGCAGCGTTGAAGCGGGACTAGTGGTTCAAGAGACCCAGTACTTC
cdr3_aa: CSVEAGLVVQETQYF